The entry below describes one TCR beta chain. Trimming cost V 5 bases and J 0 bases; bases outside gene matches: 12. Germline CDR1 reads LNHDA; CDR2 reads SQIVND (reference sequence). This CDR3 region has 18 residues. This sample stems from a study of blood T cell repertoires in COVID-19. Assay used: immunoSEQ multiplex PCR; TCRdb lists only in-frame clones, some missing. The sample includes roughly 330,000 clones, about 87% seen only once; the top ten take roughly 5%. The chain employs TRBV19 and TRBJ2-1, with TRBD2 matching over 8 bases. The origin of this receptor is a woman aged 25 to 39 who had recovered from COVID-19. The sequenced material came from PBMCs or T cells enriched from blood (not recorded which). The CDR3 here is CASSPEGIAGSSYNEQFF. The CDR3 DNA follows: TGTGCCAGTAGTCCCGAAGGGATAGCGGGGAGCTCCTACAATGAGCAGTTCTTC.